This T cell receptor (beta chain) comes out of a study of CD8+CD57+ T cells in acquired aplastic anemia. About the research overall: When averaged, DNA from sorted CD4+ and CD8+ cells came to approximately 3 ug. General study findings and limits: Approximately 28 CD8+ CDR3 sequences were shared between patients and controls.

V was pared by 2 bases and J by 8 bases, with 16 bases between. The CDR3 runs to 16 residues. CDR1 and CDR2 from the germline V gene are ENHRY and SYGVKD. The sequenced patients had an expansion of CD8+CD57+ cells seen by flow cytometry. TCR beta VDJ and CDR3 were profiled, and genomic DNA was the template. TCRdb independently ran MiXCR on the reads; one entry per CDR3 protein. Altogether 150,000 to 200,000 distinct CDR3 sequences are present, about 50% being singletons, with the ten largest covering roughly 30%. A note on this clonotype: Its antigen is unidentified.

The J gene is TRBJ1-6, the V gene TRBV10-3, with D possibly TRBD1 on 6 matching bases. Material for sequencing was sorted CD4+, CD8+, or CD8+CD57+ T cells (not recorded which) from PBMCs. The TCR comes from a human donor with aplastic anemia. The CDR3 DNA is TGTGCCATCAGTGAGGGACAGCTTCCAGGAGATTCACCCCTCCACTTT. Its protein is CAISEGQLPGDSPLHF.